The clone carrying this TCR beta chain has just a few counts. This sample is drawn from a study of blood T cells in healthy people across ages. For the second PCR, which ran for roughly 7 to 11 cycles, a sample-barcoded 5' primer and a J-beta primer mix were used. From the 5' RACE reads, TCRdb called clonotypes with MiXCR, one entry per CDR3 protein. The repertoire consists of 600,000 to 800,000 distinct CDR3 sequences, with more than 20% occurring once and the leading ten covering 3% to 4%. The individuals who served as donors were healthy Caucasians living in Russia, aged roughly 6 to 95. The amount of total RNA extracted per sample was at least 6 micrograms. The CDR3 spans 13 residues. V lost 4 bases to trimming and J lost 4 bases, with 8 bases between them.

The V call is TRBV12-3 or TRBV12-4, the J call TRBJ2-4; D remains unclear. The source material was blood. This clonotype originated in a man between 65 and 85 years old in good health. CDR3 DNA: TGTGCCAGCAGTTCGGACCATAAAAACATTCAGTACTTC. As protein: CASSSDHKNIQYF.